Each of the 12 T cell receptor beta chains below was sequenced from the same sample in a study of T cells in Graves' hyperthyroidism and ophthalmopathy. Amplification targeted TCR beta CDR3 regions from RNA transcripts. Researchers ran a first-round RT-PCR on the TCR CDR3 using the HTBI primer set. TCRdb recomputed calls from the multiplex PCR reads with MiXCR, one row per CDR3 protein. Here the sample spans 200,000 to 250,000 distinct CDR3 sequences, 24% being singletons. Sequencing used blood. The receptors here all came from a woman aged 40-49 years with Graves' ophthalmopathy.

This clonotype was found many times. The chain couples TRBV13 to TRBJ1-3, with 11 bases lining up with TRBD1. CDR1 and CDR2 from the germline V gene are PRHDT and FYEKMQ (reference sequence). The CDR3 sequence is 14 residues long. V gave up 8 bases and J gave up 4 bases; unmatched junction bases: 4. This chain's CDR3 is CASLDRGPGNTIYF. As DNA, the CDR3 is TGTGCCAGCTTGGACAGGGGGCCAGGAAACACCATATATTTT.

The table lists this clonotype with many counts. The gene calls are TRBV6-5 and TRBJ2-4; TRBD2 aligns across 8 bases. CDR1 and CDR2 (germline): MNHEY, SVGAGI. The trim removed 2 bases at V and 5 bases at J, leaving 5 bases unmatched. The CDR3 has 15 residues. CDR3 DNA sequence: TGTGCCAGCAGTTACACCGGGACTAGGGAAAACATTCAGTACTTC. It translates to CASSYTGTRENIQYF.

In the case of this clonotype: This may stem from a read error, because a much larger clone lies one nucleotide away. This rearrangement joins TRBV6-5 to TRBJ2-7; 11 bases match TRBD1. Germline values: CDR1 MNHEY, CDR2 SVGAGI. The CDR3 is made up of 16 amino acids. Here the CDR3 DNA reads TGTGCCACCAGTTACTCCCGGTGGGACAGGGGGGGCGAGCAGTACTTC. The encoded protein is CATSYSRWDRGGEQYF.

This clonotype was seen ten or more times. CDR3 sequence reads: CASSQLTGTGYKNYGYTF. CDR3 sequence (DNA): TGTGCCAGCAGCCAACTAACCGGGACAGGGTACAAAAACTATGGCTACACCTTC. The genes are TRBV4-2 and TRBJ1-2; 9 bases fit TRBD1. V shed 2 bases, J shed 2 bases, and the junction held 12 bases outside the gene matches. This CDR3 is built from 18 residues. CDR1 is LGHNA and CDR2 is YNFKEQ in the germline V gene.

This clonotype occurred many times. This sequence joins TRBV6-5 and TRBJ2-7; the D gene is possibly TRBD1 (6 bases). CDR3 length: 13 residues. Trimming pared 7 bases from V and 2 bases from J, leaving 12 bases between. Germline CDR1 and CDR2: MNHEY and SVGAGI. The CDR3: CASTRDKAYEQYF. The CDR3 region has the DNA TGTGCCAGCACCAGGGACAAAGCCTACGAGCAGTACTTC.

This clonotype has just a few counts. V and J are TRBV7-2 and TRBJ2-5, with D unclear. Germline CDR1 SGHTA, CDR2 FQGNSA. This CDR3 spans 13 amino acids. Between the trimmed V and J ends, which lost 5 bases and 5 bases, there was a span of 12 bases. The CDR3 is CASSPGIRETQYF. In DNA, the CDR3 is TGTGCCAGCAGCCCTGGGATTCGGGAGACCCAGTACTTC.

CDR3 nucleotide sequence: TGTGCCACCAGTGATAGGCGGGACACCAACTATGGCTACACCTTC. It codes for CATSDRRDTNYGYTF. The chain has TRBV24-1 and TRBJ1-2, with a weak D call TRBD1 (6 bases). CDR1 and CDR2 (germline): KGHDR, SFDVKD. This CDR3 has 15 residues. V was clipped by 3 bases and J by 2 bases, with 12 bases between them.

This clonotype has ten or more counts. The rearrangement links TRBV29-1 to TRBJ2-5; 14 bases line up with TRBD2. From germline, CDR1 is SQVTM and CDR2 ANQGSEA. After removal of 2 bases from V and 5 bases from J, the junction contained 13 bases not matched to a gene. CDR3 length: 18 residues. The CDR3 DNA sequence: TGCAGCGTTGAATCGGGACTAGCGGGAGAGGGGGATCTGGAGACCCAGTACTTC. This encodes CSVESGLAGEGDLETQYF.

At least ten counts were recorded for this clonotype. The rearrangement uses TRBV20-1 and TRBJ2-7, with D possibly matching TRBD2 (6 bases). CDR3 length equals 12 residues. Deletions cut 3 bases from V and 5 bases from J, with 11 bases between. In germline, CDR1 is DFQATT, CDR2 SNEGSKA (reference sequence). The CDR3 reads CSARETSHEQYF. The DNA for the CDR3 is TGCAGTGCTAGGGAGACTAGTCACGAGCAGTACTTC.

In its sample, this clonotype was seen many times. This CDR3 reads CATSEQDRGLNEQFF. As DNA, the CDR3 is TGTGCCACCAGTGAGCAGGACAGGGGGCTCAATGAGCAGTTCTTC. The chain employs TRBV24-1 and TRBJ2-1; 11 bases are a match to TRBD1. V lost 4 bases and J lost 6; bases outside the gene matches: 4. CDR1 is KGHDR, CDR2 SFDVKD, per germline. The CDR3 has 15 residues.

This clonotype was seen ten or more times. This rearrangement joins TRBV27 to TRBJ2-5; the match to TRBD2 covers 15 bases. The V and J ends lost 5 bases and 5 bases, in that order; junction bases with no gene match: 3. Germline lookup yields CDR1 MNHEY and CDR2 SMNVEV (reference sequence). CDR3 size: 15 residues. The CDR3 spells CASSLGTSGRETQYF. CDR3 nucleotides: TGTGCCAGCAGTCTTGGGACTAGCGGGAGGGAGACCCAGTACTTC.

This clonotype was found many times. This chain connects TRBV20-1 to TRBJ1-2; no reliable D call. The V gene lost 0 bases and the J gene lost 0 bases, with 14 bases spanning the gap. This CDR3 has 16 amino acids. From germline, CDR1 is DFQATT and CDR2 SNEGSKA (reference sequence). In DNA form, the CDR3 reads TGCAGTGCTAGAGATATAGCAACCGACCCTAACTATGGCTACACCTTC. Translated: CSARDIATDPNYGYTF.